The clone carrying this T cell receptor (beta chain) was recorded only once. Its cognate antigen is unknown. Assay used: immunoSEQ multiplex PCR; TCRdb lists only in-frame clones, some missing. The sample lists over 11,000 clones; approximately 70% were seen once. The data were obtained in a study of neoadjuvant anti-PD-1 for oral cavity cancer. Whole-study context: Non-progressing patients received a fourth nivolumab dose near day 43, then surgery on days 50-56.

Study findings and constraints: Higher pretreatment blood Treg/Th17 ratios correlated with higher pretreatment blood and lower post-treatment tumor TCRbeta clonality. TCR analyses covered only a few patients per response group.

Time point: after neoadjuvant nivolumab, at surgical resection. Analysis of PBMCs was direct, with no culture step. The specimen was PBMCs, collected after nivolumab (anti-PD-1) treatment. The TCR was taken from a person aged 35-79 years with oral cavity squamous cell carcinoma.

CDR3 nucleotide sequence: TGTGCCAGCAGCAGGGGGTATGGAAGTACGCAGTATTTT. Its translation is CASSRGYGSTQYF. The V and J genes are TRBV6-5 and TRBJ2-3, with 7 positions matching TRBD1. Germline trimming cut 6 bases from V and 8 bases from J; bases unmatched to any gene: 8. Germline V CDR1 and CDR2: MNHEY, SVGAGI. The CDR3 spans 13 residues.